This TCR beta chain was obtained from a study of cytomegalovirus exposure and HLA in healthy donors (TCRdb year 2017). A note on the overall study: A later analysis indicated that the 120 validation repertoires were generated on the platform also employed for the roughly 650 repertoires of the first cohort. The aim of the study was to test whether cataloging public T cell receptors could identify signatures of past pathogen exposure. Along with the roughly 700-subject first cohort, a separate validation cohort of over a hundred different subjects was used. To predict cytomegalovirus infection status, the study brought together high-throughput TCR immunosequencing, statistical association of individual TCRs with disease status, and machine learning.

The method behind the library was the immunoSEQ multiplex PCR assay. For the original study's pipeline: A statistical classification framework was built for diagnosing cytomegalovirus status from the catalog of TCR beta chain sequences. This immuneACCESS table, as held by TCRdb, lists in-frame sequences with V and J called but not all clones. Of the missing ones, under half trace to an unresolved V gene in checked studies; the others have no known cause. Clone size and the V and J calls come from that table; the DNA yielded D and trimming. This sample lists some 240,000 clones; over 65% were detected once. The ten biggest clones cover roughly 5.5% of the sample. Overall study results and their limits: Subsequent analysis determined that TCRs grouped into clusters in the first cohort also showed a tendency toward co-occurrence across the roughly 120 validation repertoires, and roughly 94% of cluster scores exceeded 0. Across donors, most TCR sequences were observed very rarely, whereas some public TCRs were present in many individuals. In the study, 150 to 200 TCR beta chains were listed as associated with cytomegalovirus. Cytomegalovirus status was reported to be diagnosed by the classifier with high specificity and sensitivity in both the original and validation cohorts. In vitro tests confirmed that three of the cytomegalovirus-associated TCR beta chains recognize cytomegalovirus antigens. It was suggested by the authors that the approach could potentially be generalized to other disease states and immunological phenotypes. A later analysis had no HLA typing for the validation cohort, so co-occurrence there was scored across all 130 or so repertoires.

Separate from the roughly 630-subject first cohort, the validation cohort of more than 90 subjects was the group to which the donors belonged. On this clone: Its antigen is unknown. One base away there is no much larger clone; base qualities are not given.

Sequencing used PBMCs. This receptor was obtained from a woman aged 18-29 years in good health and CMV-seronegative.

The CDR3 region has the sequence CAWGVLSAKLFF. Here is the DNA: TGTGCCTGGGGGGTATTATCCGCAAAACTGTTTTTT. The chain is made from TRBV30 and TRBJ1-4, with the identity of the D gene unclear. Spanning cysteine to phenylalanine, the CDR3 consists of 12 amino acids. CDR3 DNA is the only sequence kept; it has 36 bases, read in frame from the first base. V loses 5 bases, J loses 10 bases, and the germline ends lie 14 bases apart. The germline V gene (reference sequence) specifies GTSNPN as CDR1 and SVGIG as CDR2.